What follows describes a single TCR beta chain. Its antigen remains unknown. Time point specified: week 11, during vaccination. Topical imiquimod was applied with each vaccine dose, which held 300 ug of mutant IDH1 20-mer peptide. TCRdb's copy holds only in-frame clones and misses some; the assay was immunoSEQ multiplex PCR. The sample shows more than 50,000 clones, 80% of them seen only once. J was trimmed by 3 bases and V by 1 base; bases with no gene match: 12. Germline CDR1 SGHTA, CDR2 FQGNSA. The CDR3 sequence is 18 residues long. This entry is derived from a study of a mutant IDH1 vaccine in newly diagnosed glioma. Whole-study context: Vaccination began 4-6 weeks post radiotherapy alone, or with temozolomide cycles. Patients arrived already treated with radiotherapy, temozolomide, or both, most having had both. Study-wide findings and caveats: Approximately 93% of patients showed vaccine-induced immune responses across multiple MHC alleles.

The J gene is TRBJ2-5, the V gene TRBV7-2; 9 bases map to TRBD1. The sequence came from a man between 45 and 60 years old with glioma. The material sequenced was PBMCs, taken from a glioma patient whose treatment included an IDH1 peptide vaccine. CDR3 loop: CASSLGNRGRIGEETQYF. The CDR3 DNA sequence: TGTGCCAGCAGCTTAGGGAACAGGGGGCGAATTGGAGAAGAGACCCAGTACTTC.